This T cell receptor (beta chain) is from a study of T-cell memory formation after mild COVID-19. Overall study findings and caveats: Among clones contracting day 15 to 85, CD4/CD8 was balanced, whereas later expanders leaned CD4+.

This clonotype was observed a few times. Its antigen remains unidentified. Constant-segment primers served in 5'RACE that generated TCR alpha and TCR beta cDNA libraries bearing sample barcodes and UMIs. TCRdb recomputed calls from the 5' RACE reads with MiXCR, one row per CDR3 protein. The repertoire holds 120,000 or so distinct CDR3 sequences, with about 6.5% as singletons. The receptor comes from an adult woman who had mild COVID-19 (a few samples of this study predate the infection). Cell type and time point are not known. What was sequenced was PBMCs or a T cell subset sorted from them (not recorded which).

CDR3 nucleotide sequence: TGTGCCTTGAATAGGGGGCCGGCTGGCTACACCTTC. The encoded protein is CALNRGPAGYTF. The chain uses TRBV30 and TRBJ1-2; 7 positions match TRBD1. Germline V lookup: CDR1 GTSNPN, CDR2 SVGIG (reference sequence). Trimming at V came to 7 bases and at J to 7 bases, leaving 9 bases not matched to a gene. This CDR3 has 12 amino acids.